The source of this TCR beta chain is a study of OX40 agonist ivuxolimab in advanced cancers. Sequenced by immunoSEQ multiplex PCR; TCRdb stores in-frame clones only, minus some. The table has roughly 63,000 clones, more than 85% seen once. This CDR3 has 16 residues. V lost 4 bases to trimming and J lost 8 bases; unmatched junction nucleotides: 12. Looked up from germline, CDR1 is MDHEN and CDR2 is SYDVKM. This clone was detected a few times. This chain connects TRBV28 to TRBJ1-2; the match to TRBD1 covers 11 bases. The specimen was CD4+ or CD8+ T cells sorted from blood, collected in a trial of the OX40 agonist ivuxolimab. This clonotype originated in an adult with an advanced solid tumor such as melanoma, head and neck, liver or kidney cancer. The CDR3 sequence is CASSSPRTGGAKGYTF. The CDR3 bases are TGTGCCAGCAGTTCTCCCCGGACAGGGGGCGCGAAAGGCTACACCTTC.